This T cell receptor (beta chain) was identified during a study of chemoradiotherapy in HPV16-positive cancers. Overall study context: Functional T-cell assays on a couple of HPV16-positive patients' cells defined candidate HPV-specific clones and common TCR motifs.

As to this clone: Its specificity is unknown.

Trimming took 5 bases from V and 0 from J; bases not matched to a gene: 6. From germline, CDR1 is SEHNR and CDR2 FQNEAQ (reference sequence). There are 18 residues in the CDR3. Study-wide results and caveats: In HPV16-positive patients, HPV-responsive T-cell expansion tracked better recurrence-free survival. Candidate HPV-specific clones and E7-related TCR motifs grew in tumor during treatment.

The protocol was immunoSEQ multiplex PCR, while the TCRdb copy is restricted to in-frame clones and leaves out a portion. The table shows more than 10,000 clones, with 70% to 85% occurring only once. This chain links TRBV7-9 with TRBJ2-3; 15 nucleotides line up with TRBD2. Sequencing was performed on blood, taken from a patient who underwent chemoradiotherapy. This TCR came from a human donor with HPV-associated anogenital cancer. As DNA, the CDR3 is TGTGCCAGCAGCGCGGGACTAGCGGGGGGCGCTAGCACAGATACGCAGTATTTT. It translates to CASSAGLAGGASTDTQYF.